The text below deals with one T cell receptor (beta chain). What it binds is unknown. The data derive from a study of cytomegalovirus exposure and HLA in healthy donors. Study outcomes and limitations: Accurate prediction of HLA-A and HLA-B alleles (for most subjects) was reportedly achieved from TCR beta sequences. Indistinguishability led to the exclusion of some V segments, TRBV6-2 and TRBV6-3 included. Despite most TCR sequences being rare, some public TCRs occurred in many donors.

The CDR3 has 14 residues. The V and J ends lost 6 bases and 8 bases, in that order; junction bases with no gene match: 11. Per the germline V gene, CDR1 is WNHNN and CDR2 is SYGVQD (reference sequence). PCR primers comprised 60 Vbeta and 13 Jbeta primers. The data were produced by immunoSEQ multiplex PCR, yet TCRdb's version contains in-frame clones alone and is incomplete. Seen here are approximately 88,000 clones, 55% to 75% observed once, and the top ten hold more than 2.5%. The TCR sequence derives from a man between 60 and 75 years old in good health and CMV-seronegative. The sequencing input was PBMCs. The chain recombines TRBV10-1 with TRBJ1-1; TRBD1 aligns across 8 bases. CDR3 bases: TGCGCCAGCAGCCCCACCTCAGGGGGCCTCGAAGCTTTCTTT. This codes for CASSPTSGGLEAFF.